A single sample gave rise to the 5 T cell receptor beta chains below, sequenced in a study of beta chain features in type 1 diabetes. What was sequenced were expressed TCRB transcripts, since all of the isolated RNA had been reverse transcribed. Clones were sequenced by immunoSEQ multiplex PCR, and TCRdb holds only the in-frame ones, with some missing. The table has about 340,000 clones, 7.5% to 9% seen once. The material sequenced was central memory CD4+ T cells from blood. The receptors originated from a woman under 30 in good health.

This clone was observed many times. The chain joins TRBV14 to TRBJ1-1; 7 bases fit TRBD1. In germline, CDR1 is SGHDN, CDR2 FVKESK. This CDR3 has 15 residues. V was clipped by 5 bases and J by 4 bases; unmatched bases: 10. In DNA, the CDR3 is TGTGCCAGCAGCGAACAGGGGTTCAGTGGCACTGAAGCTTTCTTT. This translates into CASSEQGFSGTEAFF.

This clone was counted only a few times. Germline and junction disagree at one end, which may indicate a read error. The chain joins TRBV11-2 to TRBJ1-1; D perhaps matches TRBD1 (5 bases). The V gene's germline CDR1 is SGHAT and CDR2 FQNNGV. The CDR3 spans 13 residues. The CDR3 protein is CASSVDRNTEAFF. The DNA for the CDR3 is TGTGCCAGCAGCGTAGACAGGAACACTGAAGCTTTCTTT.

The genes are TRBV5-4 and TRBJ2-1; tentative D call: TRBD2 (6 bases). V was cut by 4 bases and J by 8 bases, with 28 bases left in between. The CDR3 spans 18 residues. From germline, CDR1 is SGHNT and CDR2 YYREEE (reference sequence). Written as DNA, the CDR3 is TGTGCCAGCAGCCCACGTGGGTTGGGCGGGACTCGACCGGATGAGCAGTTCTTC. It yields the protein CASSPRGLGGTRPDEQFF.

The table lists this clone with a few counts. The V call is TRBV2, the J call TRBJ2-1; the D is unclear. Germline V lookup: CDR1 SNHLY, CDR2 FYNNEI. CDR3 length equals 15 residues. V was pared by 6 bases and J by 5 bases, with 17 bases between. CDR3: CASRGDGRFNNEQFF. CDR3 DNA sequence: TGTGCCAGCAGGGGCGACGGACGATTTAACAATGAGCAGTTCTTC.

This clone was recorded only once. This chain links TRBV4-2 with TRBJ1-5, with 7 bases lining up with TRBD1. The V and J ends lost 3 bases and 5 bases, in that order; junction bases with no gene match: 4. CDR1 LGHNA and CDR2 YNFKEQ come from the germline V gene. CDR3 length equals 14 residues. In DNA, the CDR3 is TGTGCCAGCAGCCATACAGGGGAAGATCAGCCCCAGCATTTT. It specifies CASSHTGEDQPQHF.